This T cell receptor beta chain was identified in a study of blood T cell repertoires in COVID-19. Data came from immunoSEQ multiplex PCR; TCRdb stores just in-frame clones and leaves some out. The sample holds 250,000 to 300,000 clones, roughly 89% seen once. Germline V gene data show CDR1 as LNHNV and CDR2 as YYDKDF (reference sequence). This CDR3 spans 17 amino acids. V lost 1 base to trimming and J lost 6 bases, with 19 bases between them. The TCR sequence derives from a woman between 45 and 60 years old who had been exposed to COVID-19. Material for sequencing was PBMCs or T cells enriched from blood (not recorded which). The chain carries TRBV15 and TRBJ1-5; D is uncertain. This CDR3 is CATSRAVQVAIGQPQHF. The CDR3 DNA reads TGTGCCACCAGCAGAGCCGTCCAGGTGGCTATTGGTCAGCCCCAGCATTTT.